This T cell receptor beta chain appears in the sequencing data of a study of T-cell memory formation after mild COVID-19. Study summary: The TCR clusters were mostly specific to one donor. Study outcomes and limitations: Pre-infection memory held some responding clones, suggesting pre-existing cross-reactive T cells responded. While clones contracting from day 15 to 85 were balanced between CD4 and CD8, later expanders leaned CD4+. CD4+ clones that contracted lay mainly in CM and EM; CD8+ ones lay in EMRA.

The sample holds a few counts of this clonotype. The antigen is unknown. MiXCR, applied by TCRdb to the 5' RACE reads, yields one record per CDR3 protein. The repertoire holds around 300,000 distinct CDR3 sequences, with 7.5% to 9.5% as singletons. The CDR3 is 16 residues long. CDR1 and CDR2 (germline): SEHNR, FQNEAQ (reference sequence). The ends were cut back, 5 bases at V and 6 bases at J, with 23 bases in the middle. The chain has TRBV7-9 and TRBJ2-7; TRBD2 is a possible D gene (6 bases). This sequence was found in a young man who had mild COVID-19 (a few samples of this study predate the infection). Cell type and time point are not known. The sample was PBMCs or a T cell subset sorted from them (not recorded which). The CDR3 loop is CASSPLGLRGGFEQYF. The CDR3 DNA follows: TGTGCCAGCAGCCCCCTAGGCTTGAGGGGAGGATTCGAGCAGTACTTC.